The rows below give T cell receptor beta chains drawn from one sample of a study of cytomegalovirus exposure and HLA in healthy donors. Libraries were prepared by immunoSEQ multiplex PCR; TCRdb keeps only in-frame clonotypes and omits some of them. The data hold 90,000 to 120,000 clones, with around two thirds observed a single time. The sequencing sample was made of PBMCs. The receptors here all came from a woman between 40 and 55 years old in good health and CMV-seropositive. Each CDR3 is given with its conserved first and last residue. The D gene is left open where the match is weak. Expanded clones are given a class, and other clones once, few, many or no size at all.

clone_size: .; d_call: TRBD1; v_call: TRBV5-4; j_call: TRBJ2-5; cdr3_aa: CASSPAGTGGQETQYF; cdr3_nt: TGTGCCAGCAGCCCCGCCGGGACAGGGGGCCAGGAGACCCAGTACTTC
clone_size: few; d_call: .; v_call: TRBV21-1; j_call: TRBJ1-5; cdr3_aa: CASTLSRDRGLGCNQPQHF; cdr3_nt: TGTGCCAGCACTCTGTCCCGGGACAGGGGCCTGGGCTGCAATCAGCCCCAGCATTTT
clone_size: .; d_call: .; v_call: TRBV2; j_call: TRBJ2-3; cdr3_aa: CASRDNYGGTQYF; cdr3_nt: TGTGCCAGCAGGGATAACTACGGTGGAACGCAGTATTTT
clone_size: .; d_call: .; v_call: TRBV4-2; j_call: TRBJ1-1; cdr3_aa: CASSQERKRHRNTEAFF; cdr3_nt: TGTGCCAGCAGCCAAGAAAGGAAAAGACACCGGAACACTGAAGCTTTCTTT
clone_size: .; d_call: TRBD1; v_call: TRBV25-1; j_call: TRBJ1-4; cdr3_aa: CASSAGQGIEKLFF; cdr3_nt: TGTGCCAGCAGTGCGGGACAGGGAATTGAAAAACTGTTTTTT
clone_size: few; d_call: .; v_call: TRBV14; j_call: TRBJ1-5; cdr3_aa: CASSQGVGRVSNQPQHF; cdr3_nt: TGTGCCAGCAGCCAAGGTGTAGGCAGGGTGAGCAATCAGCCCCAGCATTTT
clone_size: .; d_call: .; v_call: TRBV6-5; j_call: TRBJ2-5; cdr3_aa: CASSYQPSETQYF; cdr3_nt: TGTGCCAGCAGTTACCAACCGAGTGAGACCCAGTACTTC
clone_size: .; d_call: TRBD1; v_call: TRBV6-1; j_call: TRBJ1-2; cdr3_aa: CASRRTGGAGMGYTF; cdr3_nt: TGTGCCAGCAGACGGACAGGGGGCGCCGGGATGGGCTACACCTTC
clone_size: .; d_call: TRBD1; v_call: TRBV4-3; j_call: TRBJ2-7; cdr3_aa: CASSHILGTGTYEQYF; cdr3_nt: TGCGCCAGCAGCCACATCCTGGGGACAGGCACCTACGAGCAGTACTTC
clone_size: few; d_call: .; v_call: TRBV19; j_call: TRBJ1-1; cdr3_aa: CASMMGSEAFF; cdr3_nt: TGTGCCAGTATGATGGGTAGCGAAGCTTTCTTT
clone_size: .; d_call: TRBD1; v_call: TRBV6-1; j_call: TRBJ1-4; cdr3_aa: CASSPGQVVTEKLFF; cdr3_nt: TGTGCCAGCAGCCCCGGACAGGTAGTTACGGAAAAACTGTTTTTT
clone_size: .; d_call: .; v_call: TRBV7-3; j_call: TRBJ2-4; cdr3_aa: CASSLFGTRNQNIQYF; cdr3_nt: TGTGCCAGCAGCTTATTTGGGACTCGCAACCAAAACATTCAGTACTTC
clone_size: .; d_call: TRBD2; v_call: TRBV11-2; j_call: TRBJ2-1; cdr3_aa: CASSQAAGSYNEQFF; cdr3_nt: TGTGCCAGCAGCCAGGCAGCGGGATCCTACAATGAGCAGTTCTTC
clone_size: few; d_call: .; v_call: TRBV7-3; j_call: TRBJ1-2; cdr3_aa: CASSLKNRRGGLDGYTF; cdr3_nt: TGTGCCAGCAGCTTAAAAAATAGGCGAGGGGGATTAGACGGCTACACCTTC
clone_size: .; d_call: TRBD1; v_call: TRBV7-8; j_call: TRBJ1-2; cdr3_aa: CASGKIDRGAGGYTF; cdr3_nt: TGTGCCAGCGGAAAGATTGACAGGGGGGCGGGTGGCTACACCTTC
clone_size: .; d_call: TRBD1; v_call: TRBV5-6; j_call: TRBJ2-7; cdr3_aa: CASSFRDSYEQYF; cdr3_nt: TGTGCCAGCAGCTTCCGGGACAGTTACGAGCAGTACTTC
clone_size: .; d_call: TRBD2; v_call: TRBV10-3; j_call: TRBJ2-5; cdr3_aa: CAISVGLAAETQYF; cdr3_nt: TGTGCCATCAGTGTCGGCCTAGCGGCGGAGACCCAGTACTTC
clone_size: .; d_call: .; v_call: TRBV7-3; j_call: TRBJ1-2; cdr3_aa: CASSLKDGGFNYGYTF; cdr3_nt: TGTGCCAGCAGCTTAAAAGATGGCGGTTTTAACTATGGCTACACCTTC
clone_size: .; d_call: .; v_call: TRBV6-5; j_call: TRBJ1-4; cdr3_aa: CASSYSGGPTNEKLFF; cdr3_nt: TGTGCCAGCAGTTACTCGGGGGGTCCAACTAATGAAAAACTGTTTTTT
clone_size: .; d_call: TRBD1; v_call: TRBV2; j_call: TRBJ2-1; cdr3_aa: CASGPDRGTYNEQFF; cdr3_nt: TGTGCCAGTGGACCAGACAGGGGAACCTACAATGAGCAGTTCTTC
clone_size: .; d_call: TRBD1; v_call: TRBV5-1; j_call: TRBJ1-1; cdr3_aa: CASSLTGGMNTEAFF; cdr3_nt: TGCGCCAGCAGCTTGACAGGGGGCATGAACACTGAAGCTTTCTTT
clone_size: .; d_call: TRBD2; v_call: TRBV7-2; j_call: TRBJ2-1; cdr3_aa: CASSFTSVGEQFF; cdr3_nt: TGTGCCAGCAGCTTTACTAGCGTAGGTGAGCAGTTCTTC
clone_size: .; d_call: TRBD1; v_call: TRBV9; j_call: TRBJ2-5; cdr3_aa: CASSVRGLGETQYF; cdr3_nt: TGTGCCAGCAGCGTAAGGGGGCTCGGGGAGACCCAGTACTTC
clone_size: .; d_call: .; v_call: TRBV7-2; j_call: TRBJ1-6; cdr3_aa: CASSLFGQPRQNSPLHF; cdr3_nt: TGTGCCAGCAGCTTATTCGGACAGCCGAGACAGAATTCACCCCTCCACTTT
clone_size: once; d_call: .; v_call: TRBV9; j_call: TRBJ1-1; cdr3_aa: CASSFGRNTEAFF; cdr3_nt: TGTGCCAGCAGCTTCGGGAGGAACACTGAAGCTTTCTTT
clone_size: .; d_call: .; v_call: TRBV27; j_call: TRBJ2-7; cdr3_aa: CASSFKGLSSYEQYF; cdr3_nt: TGTGCCAGCAGTTTTAAGGGGCTGAGCTCCTACGAGCAGTACTTC
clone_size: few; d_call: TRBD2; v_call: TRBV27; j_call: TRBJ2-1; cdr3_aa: CASRPYSGAKSNEQFF; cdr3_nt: TGTGCCAGCAGACCCTATAGCGGGGCCAAGAGCAATGAGCAGTTCTTC
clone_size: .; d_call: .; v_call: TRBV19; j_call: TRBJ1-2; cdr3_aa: CASSPRQYGYTF; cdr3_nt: TGTGCCAGTAGCCCGAGACAGTATGGCTACACCTTC
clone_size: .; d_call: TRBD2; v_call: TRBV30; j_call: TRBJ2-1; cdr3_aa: CAWSGGLGNEQFF; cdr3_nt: TGTGCCTGGAGTGGAGGACTAGGCAATGAGCAGTTCTTC
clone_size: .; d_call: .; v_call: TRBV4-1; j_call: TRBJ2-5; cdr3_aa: CASSSGFAQYF; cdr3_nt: TGCGCCAGCAGCTCAGGTTTTGCCCAGTACTTC
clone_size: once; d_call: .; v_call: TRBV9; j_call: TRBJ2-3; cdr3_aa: CASSVVQGMGLDTQYF; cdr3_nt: TGTGCCAGCAGCGTAGTTCAGGGGATGGGCCTGGATACGCAGTATTTT
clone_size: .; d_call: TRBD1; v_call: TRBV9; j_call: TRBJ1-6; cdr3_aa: CASSVGTGSRNSPLHF; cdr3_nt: TGTGCCAGCAGCGTAGGGACAGGGAGCCGTAATTCACCCCTCCACTTT